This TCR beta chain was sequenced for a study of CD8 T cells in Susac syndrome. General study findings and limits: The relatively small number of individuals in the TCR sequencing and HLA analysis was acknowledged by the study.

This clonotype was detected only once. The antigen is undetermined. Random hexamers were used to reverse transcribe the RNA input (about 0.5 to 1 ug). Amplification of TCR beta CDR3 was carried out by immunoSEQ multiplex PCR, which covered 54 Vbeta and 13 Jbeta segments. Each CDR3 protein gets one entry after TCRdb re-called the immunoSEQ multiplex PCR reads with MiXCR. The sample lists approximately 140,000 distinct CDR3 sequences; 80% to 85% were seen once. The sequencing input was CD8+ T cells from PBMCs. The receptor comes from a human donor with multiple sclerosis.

The CDR3 region has the DNA TGTGCCAGCAGCCCTGGCTTCTTTGGAGATACGCAGTATTTT. This encodes CASSPGFFGDTQYF. The chain uses TRBV7-9 and TRBJ2-3, with D unresolved. CDR3 length equals 14 residues. V lost 5 bases and J lost 5, with 14 bases in between. Per the germline V gene, CDR1 is SEHNR and CDR2 is FQNEAQ (reference sequence).